The following is a TCR beta chain sequence with its context. Its antigen is not known. The data derive from a study of cytomegalovirus exposure and HLA in healthy donors. For the study at large: Falling in the Caucasian-associated ancestry cluster were roughly 80% of under 500 genotyped donors. Broader study findings: Some V segments, TRBV6-2 and TRBV6-3 among them, were indistinguishable and were therefore excluded.

In germline, CDR1 is MNHEY, CDR2 SVGAGI. The V and J ends lost 5 bases and 3 bases, in that order; junction bases with no gene match: 6. CDR3 size: 14 residues. In the PCR, 60 Vbeta and 13 Jbeta primers were used. In the source study's methods: A later analysis tallied tens of millions of unique TCR beta chains, about 12 million of them shared. The assay was immunoSEQ multiplex PCR, and TCRdb's table has in-frame clones only and misses some. V, J and clone size were drawn from that table, and D and trimming were deduced from the DNA. The sample contains approximately 140,000 clones, under 85% of which appear only once.

Material for sequencing was PBMCs. The sequence was obtained from a woman between 40 and 55 years old in good health and CMV-seropositive. The V gene is TRBV6-5, the J gene TRBJ1-2, with 7 bases fitting TRBD1. CDR3 sequence: CASSATGKDYGYTF. The DNA for the CDR3 is TGTGCCAGCAGTGCGACAGGGAAGGACTATGGCTACACCTTC.